Presented here are 29 T cell receptor beta chains from one specimen sequenced in a study of human T cells and chemical hapten exposure (dated by TCRdb to the early 2020s). The time point label for this specimen denotes: pre-sensitization, week 0. The treatment or condition label for this specimen denotes: therapeutic diphenylcyclopropenone sensitization with weekly scalp DPC. The method behind the library was RACE. The instrument was a NextSeq 500. TCRdb trimmed public reads at Q25 via fastp, called clones via MiXCR and kept in-frame beta chains. Rows matching on CDR3 protein sequence are summarized as one entry with the most common DNA and genes. The sample table shows more than 50,000 distinct CDR3 sequences, and 6.7% are seen once. The ten biggest clones cover around 1.6% of the sample. The material sequenced was whole blood, taken in connection with sensitization to the hapten diphenylcyclopropenone (DPC). These receptors all come from a woman in her twenties or thirties with alopecia areata. Some clones in this sample may be carry-over from other donors' samples.

This clonotype was seen repeatedly, ten times or more. The chain couples TRBV6-5 to TRBJ2-7, with D possibly TRBD1 on 6 matching bases. Germline loops: CDR1 MNHEY, CDR2 SVGAGI. CDR3 length equals 17 residues. Trimming stripped 0 bases from V and 9 bases from J, with 24 bases between. CDR3 nucleotides: TGTGCCAGCAGTTACTCGGCTCCCGGGACACCCCGTAGTGGGCAGTACTTC. It translates to CASSYSAPGTPRSGQYF.

Many counts were recorded for this clonotype. This chain connects TRBV7-9 to TRBJ1-4; 8 nucleotides match TRBD1. Trimming removed 8 bases from V and 4 bases from J; junction bases left unmatched: 18. CDR3 length: 18 residues. Germline values: CDR1 SEHNR, CDR2 FQNEAQ (reference sequence). CDR3 nucleotides: TGTGCCAGCGGAACAGCCGGGACAGGCCTGGGGGTTAATGAAAAACTGTTTTTT. Translated: CASGTAGTGLGVNEKLFF.

In this sample, this clonotype turned up many times. J is TRBJ2-3 and V is TRBV20-1; a possible D gene is TRBD1 (6 bases). Germline assignment: CDR1 DFQATT and CDR2 SNEGSKA (reference sequence). V dropped 3 bases and J dropped 4 bases, with 14 bases sitting between them. This CDR3 contains 14 residues. CDR3 loop: CSASFPGVADTQYF. DNA for the CDR3: TGCAGTGCTAGTTTTCCAGGGGTGGCAGATACGCAGTATTTT.

In this sample, this clonotype turned up many times. This sequence joins TRBV20-1 and TRBJ2-5; perhaps TRBD1 as D (6 bases). The CDR3 covers 13 residues. Deletions cut 5 bases from V and 2 bases from J, with 12 bases between. Germline V gene lookup returns CDR1 DFQATT and CDR2 SNEGSKA (reference sequence). In DNA form, the CDR3 reads TGCAGTGCTGTCGGGCAGGGGCAAGAGACCCAGTACTTC. This encodes CSAVGQGQETQYF.

The chain uses TRBV5-6 and TRBJ1-1; maybe TRBD1 (5 bases). The germline V gene has CDR1 SGHDT and CDR2 YYEEEE. V lost 6 bases and J lost 4, with 22 bases in between. There are 16 residues in the CDR3. CDR3 loop: CASIVRTISGGTEAFF. The CDR3, as DNA: TGTGCCAGCATCGTGAGAACGATCTCTGGGGGCACTGAAGCTTTCTTT.

This clonotype came up a few times. The CDR3 coding sequence is TGTGCCAGCAGTGTTCAGGGGCTGAGGGCTGGGGCCAACGTCCTGACTTTC. Translated: CASSVQGLRAGANVLTF. J is TRBJ2-6 and V is TRBV6-5; TRBD1 might be the D (6 bases). The CDR3 sequence is 17 residues long. Germline lookup yields CDR1 MNHEY and CDR2 SVGAGI. V was shortened by 5 bases and J by 2 bases, with 16 bases between the two germline ends.

The table lists this clonotype with many counts. The chain recombines TRBV5-1 with TRBJ2-6, with D maybe TRBD1 (5 bases). CDR3 length: 16 residues. V lost 3 bases to trimming and J lost 0 bases, with 10 bases between them. Per germline, CDR1 SGHRS and CDR2 YFSETQ. The CDR3 DNA is TGCGCCAGCAGCTCCGACAGATACTCTGGGGCCAACGTCCTGACTTTC. As protein: CASSSDRYSGANVLTF. The whole variable domain, remainder taken from reference TRBV5-1 and TRBJ2-6, is KAGVTQTPRYLIKTRGQQVTLSCSPISGHRSVSWYQQTPGQGLQFLFEYFSETQRNKGNFPGRFSGRQFSNSRSEMNVSTLELGDSALYLCASSSDRYSGANVLTFGAGSRLTVL.

The table lists this clonotype with many counts. The chain carries TRBV14 and TRBJ1-6; D unclear. Germline assignment: CDR1 SGHDN and CDR2 FVKESK. The CDR3 sequence is 13 residues long. Trimming took 8 bases from V and 1 from J, leaving 6 bases between them. Written as DNA, the CDR3 is TGTGCCAGCGCCCGGTCCTATAATTCACCCCTCCACTTT. It encodes CASARSYNSPLHF.

Remarks on this clonotype: This could be a read error, since a much larger clone is one nucleotide away. The chain has TRBV29-1 and TRBJ1-5; D is unclear. CDR3 length: 13 amino acids. Germline V lookup: CDR1 SQVTM, CDR2 ANQGSEA. In DNA form, the CDR3 reads TGCAGCGTCCCCGCTGAGGGCGGTCAGCCCCAGAATTTT. Its translation is CSVPAEGGQPQNF.

This clonotype was recorded a few times. The chain is built from TRBV3-1 and TRBJ2-1; 10 nucleotides line up with TRBD2. CDR3 size: 18 residues. CDR1 and CDR2 (germline): LGHDT, YNNKEL (reference sequence). Trimming at V came to 5 bases and at J to 3 bases, leaving 13 bases not matched to a gene. Here the CDR3 reads CASSTDPSGGLIYNEQFF. Written as DNA, the CDR3 is TGTGCCAGCAGCACCGATCCTAGCGGGGGCCTAATCTACAATGAGCAGTTCTTC.

The DNA for the CDR3 is TGCGCCAGCAGCAACACACAGGTTCGGAACACTGAAGCTTTCTTT. It codes for CASSNTQVRNTEAFF. V gene TRBV5-1 combines with J gene TRBJ1-1, with D perhaps matching TRBD1 (5 bases). Germline-derived CDR1 and CDR2 are SGHRS and YFSETQ. V lost 4 bases and J lost 1, with 14 bases in between. This CDR3 contains 15 residues.

The chain links TRBV12-3 or TRBV12-4 to TRBJ2-2; unclear D gene. The CDR3 covers 12 residues. With 4 bases removed from V and 8 bases from J, the gap between germline ends came to 8 bases. The CDR3 DNA sequence: TGTGCCAGCAGTTGGCGCGAGGGGGAGCTGTTTTTT. This encodes CASSWREGELFF.

On this clonotype itself: This clone may be a read error of a much larger clone one base away. This chain uses TRBV10-1 with TRBJ1-1; tentatively, D is TRBD1 (6 bases). The ends were cut back, 3 bases at V and 5 bases at J, with 10 bases in the middle. Germline V gene data show CDR1 as WNHNN and CDR2 as SYGVQD (reference sequence). The CDR3 spans 13 residues. As DNA, the CDR3 is TGCGCCAGCAGTGATACAGGGAGGACTGAAGCTTTCTTT. Its protein product is CASSDTGRTEAFF.

This clonotype showed up many times. The rearrangement joins TRBV10-3 to TRBJ1-6, with D perhaps TRBD1 (5 bases). Germline V gene lookup returns CDR1 ENHRY and CDR2 SYGVKD. The CDR3 length is 20 residues. V lost 0 bases, J lost 0 bases, and 18 bases lay in between. The CDR3 loop reads CAISESEDTDSSSYNSPLHF. CDR3 DNA sequence: TGTGCCATCAGTGAGTCCGAGGACACGGACTCCAGCTCCTATAATTCACCCCTCCACTTT.

This clonotype was counted ten times or more. The chain has TRBV10-3 and TRBJ1-2; D gene unclear. The CDR3 has 15 amino acids. Germline values: CDR1 ENHRY, CDR2 SYGVKD. Trimming pared 3 bases from V and 0 bases from J, leaving 11 bases between. The CDR3 reads CAISEGFQTNYGYTF. The CDR3 DNA reads as TGTGCCATCAGTGAAGGGTTCCAGACTAACTATGGCTACACCTTC.

This clonotype was detected many times. The rearrangement joins TRBV15 to TRBJ1-4, with a possible D match to TRBD1 (5 bases). The germline CDR1 and CDR2 sequences are LNHNV and YYDKDF (reference sequence). The V and J ends lost 6 bases and 3 bases respectively, with 11 bases between them. The CDR3 has 14 residues. The CDR3 DNA reads TGTGCCACCAGGCAGACAGTCGCTAATGAAAAACTGTTTTTT. Its protein product is CATRQTVANEKLFF.

This clonotype was seen at least ten times. This chain joins TRBV14 and TRBJ1-2; TRBD1 is a possible D gene (6 bases). The CDR3 spans 18 residues. V dropped 0 bases and J dropped 8 bases, with 25 bases sitting between them. Germline V gives CDR1 SGHDN, CDR2 FVKESK. The CDR3 here is CASSQELRATGASGGYTF. The CDR3 DNA sequence: TGTGCCAGCAGCCAAGAGCTAAGGGCGACAGGAGCCTCAGGCGGCTACACCTTC. Full variable domain (outside the CDR3, taken from reference TRBV14 and TRBJ1-2): EAGVTQFPSHSVIEKGQTVTLRCDPISGHDNLYWYRRVMGKEIKFLLHFVKESKQDESGMPNNRFLAERTGGTYSTLKVQPAELEDSGVYFCASSQELRATGASGGYTFGSGTRLTVV.

This clonotype is medium-sized (0.01 to 0.1%) within its sample. The chain uses TRBV15 and TRBJ1-5; a possible D gene is TRBD1 (6 bases). Germline assignment: CDR1 LNHNV and CDR2 YYDKDF (reference sequence). V lost 0 bases and J 4 bases, leaving 7 bases between the germline ends. This CDR3 comprises 14 residues. CDR3 residues: CATSREQGNQPQHF. The CDR3 DNA is TGTGCCACCAGCAGAGAACAGGGTAATCAGCCCCAGCATTTT. Full variable domain (outside the CDR3, taken from reference TRBV15 and TRBJ1-5): DAMVIQNPRYQVTQFGKPVTLSCSQTLNHNVMYWYQQKSSQAPKLLFHYYDKDFNNEADTPDNFQSRRPNTSFCFLDIRSPGLGDTAMYLCATSREQGNQPQHFGDGTRLSIL.

This clonotype was seen at least ten times. This chain links TRBV6-5 with TRBJ1-6; D ambiguous. V lost 0 bases, J lost 3 bases, and 9 bases lay in between. The CDR3 totals 16 residues. Germline V CDR1 and CDR2: MNHEY, SVGAGI. CDR3 sequence reads: CASSYSSRLYNSPLHF. DNA for the CDR3: TGTGCCAGCAGTTACTCGAGTAGACTCTATAATTCACCCCTCCACTTT.

This clonotype was picked up a small number of times. The chain links TRBV5-1 to TRBJ2-5, with D maybe TRBD2 (6 bases). With 0 bases removed from V and 0 bases from J, the gap between germline ends came to 12 bases. Germline assignment: CDR1 SGHRS and CDR2 YFSETQ. This CDR3 spans 16 amino acids. The CDR3 here is CASSLAGGTNQETQYF. The CDR3 nucleotides are TGCGCCAGCAGCTTGGCCGGGGGTACCAACCAAGAGACCCAGTACTTC.

There are a few counts of this clonotype. The V call is TRBV3-1, the J call TRBJ2-3; the match to TRBD2 covers 8 bases. Germline V CDR1 and CDR2: LGHDT, YNNKEL (reference sequence). The CDR3 contains 14 residues. V was clipped by 3 bases and J by 4 bases; unmatched bases: 3. The CDR3 DNA reads as TGTGCCAGCAGCCACACTAGCGGATCAGATACGCAGTATTTT. As protein: CASSHTSGSDTQYF.

This clonotype was counted many times. This chain joins TRBV18 and TRBJ1-1, with TRBD1 identical over 8 bases. The CDR3 totals 16 residues. Trimming took 1 base from V and 0 from J; bases not matched to a gene: 4. Germline V gene data show CDR1 as KGHSH and CDR2 as LQKENI. The CDR3 coding sequence is TGTGCCAGCTCACCACTCGGGGACAGGATGAACACTGAAGCTTTCTTT. Translation gives CASSPLGDRMNTEAFF.

The chain recombines TRBV6-6 with TRBJ2-1, with TRBD2 as a possible D gene (5 bases). V lost 2 bases and J 1 base, leaving 6 bases between the germline ends. Germline CDR1 reads MNHNY; CDR2 reads SVGAGI (reference sequence). The CDR3 has 14 residues. CDR3 sequence: CASSYQRSYNEQFF. The CDR3 DNA reads TGTGCCAGCAGTTACCAGCGGTCCTACAATGAGCAGTTCTTC.

This clonotype was counted ten times or more. This chain joins TRBV10-3 and TRBJ2-3, with D possibly being TRBD1 or TRBD2 (6 bases each). CDR1 ENHRY and CDR2 SYGVKD come from the germline V gene. Deletions cut 9 bases from V and 5 bases from J, with 24 bases between. The CDR3 totals 16 residues. CDR3 coding DNA: TGTGCCATGGAATCGGGGGTGACAGGTGATGGAGATACGCAGTATTTT. It codes for CAMESGVTGDGDTQYF.

There are a few counts of this clonotype. The chain links TRBV4-1 to TRBJ2-1; D possibly uses TRBD1 or TRBD2 (5 bases each). The CDR3 runs 17 residues. Germline loops: CDR1 MGHRA, CDR2 YSYEKL. The V and J ends lost 1 base and 4 bases respectively, with 17 bases between them. This CDR3 is CASSQGLQGPIYNEQFF. For the CDR3, the DNA is TGCGCCAGCAGCCAAGGCCTCCAGGGACCCATTTACAATGAGCAGTTCTTC.

Many counts were recorded for this clonotype. The chain employs TRBV20-1 and TRBJ2-5; 9 bases align to TRBD1. Germline V gene sequence: CDR1 DFQATT, CDR2 SNEGSKA (reference sequence). The CDR3 spans 13 residues. The V gene end was trimmed by 7 bases and the J gene end by 1 base; junction bases not matched to a gene: 4. The CDR3: CSGLTGGQETQYF. In nucleotides, the CDR3 is TGCAGTGGCTTGACAGGGGGCCAAGAGACCCAGTACTTC.

This clonotype was seen repeatedly, ten times or more. The V and J genes are TRBV5-1 and TRBJ2-7; TRBD1 or TRBD2 may be the D gene (5 bases each). Germline CDR1 and CDR2: SGHRS and YFSETQ. V was clipped by 4 bases and J by 2 bases, with 16 bases between them. CDR3 size: 15 residues. CDR3 in DNA: TGCGCCAGCAGCCATTCCAGGGAGAGCCCCTACGAGCAGTACTTC. Protein: CASSHSRESPYEQYF.

This clonotype was picked up many times. The V gene is TRBV3-1, the J gene TRBJ1-6; D not certain. CDR1 is LGHDT and CDR2 is YNNKEL in the germline V gene (reference sequence). The CDR3 consists of 14 residues. Trimming removed 1 base at V and 5 bases at J, with 6 bases between. CDR3 sequence (DNA): TGTGCCAGCAGCCAAGTACCAGATAATTCACCCCTCCACTTT. Its translation is CASSQVPDNSPLHF.

This clonotype was recorded many times. The J gene is TRBJ1-2, the V gene TRBV25-1, with D tentatively TRBD1 (6 bases). V gave up 3 bases and J gave up 6 bases, with 17 bases separating them. Germline values: CDR1 MGHDK, CDR2 SYGVNS. The CDR3 contains 15 residues. The chain's CDR3 is CASSERWARGHGYTF. As DNA, the CDR3 is TGTGCCAGCAGTGAGAGGTGGGCCAGGGGCCATGGCTACACCTTC.